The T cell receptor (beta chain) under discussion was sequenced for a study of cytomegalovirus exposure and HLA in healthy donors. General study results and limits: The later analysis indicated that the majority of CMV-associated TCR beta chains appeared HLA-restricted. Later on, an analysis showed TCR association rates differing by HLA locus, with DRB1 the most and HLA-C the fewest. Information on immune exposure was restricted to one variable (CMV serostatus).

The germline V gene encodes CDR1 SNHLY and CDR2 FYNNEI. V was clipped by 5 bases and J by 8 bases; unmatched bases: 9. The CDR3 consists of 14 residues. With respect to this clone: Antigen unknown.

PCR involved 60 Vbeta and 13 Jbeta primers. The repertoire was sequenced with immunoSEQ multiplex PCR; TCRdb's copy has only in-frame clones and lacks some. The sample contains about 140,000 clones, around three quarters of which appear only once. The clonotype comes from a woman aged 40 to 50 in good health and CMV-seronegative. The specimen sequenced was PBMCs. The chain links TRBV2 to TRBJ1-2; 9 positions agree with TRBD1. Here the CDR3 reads CASSRDRVRGGYTF. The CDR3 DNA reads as TGTGCCAGCAGTCGGGACAGGGTGCGAGGAGGCTACACCTTC.